This T cell receptor (beta chain) was sequenced in a study of control samples from healthy donors and cancer patients. CDR1 is SGHDT and CDR2 is YYEEEE in the germline V gene. CDR3 size: 16 residues. V lost 4 bases and J lost 1; bases outside the gene matches: 10. The method was immunoSEQ multiplex PCR; TCRdb's version includes in-frame clones alone and lacks a portion of them. The profile shows about 20,000 clones, 85% to 90% of them singletons. The chain combines TRBV5-6 with TRBJ2-5, with 7 bases fitting TRBD1. Sequenced material: PBMCs. This receptor was obtained from a man aged 60-69 years with head and neck cancer. The CDR3 coding sequence is TGTGCCAGCAGCGCCTTGGGACAGCAGGCCCAAGAGACCCAGTACTTC. Amino acid sequence: CASSALGQQAQETQYF.